The sequence of this T cell receptor (beta chain) was determined in a study of response to subunit inactivated influenza vaccine. Germline V gene sequence: CDR1 ENHRY, CDR2 SYGVKD. The V end was cut by 3 bases, the J end by 1 base, with 8 bases between. There are 14 residues in the CDR3. To note about this clonotype: Its antigen is as yet unknown. A single base separates this from a much larger clone, so it may be a read error.

TCRdb reanalysed the RT-PCR reads using MiXCR and keeps one entry per CDR3 protein. The table has hundreds of thousands of distinct CDR3 sequences, about 7.6% seen once. Study observations and caveats: Authors proposed each seasonal influenza vaccination draws in few new T cells.

This specimen was PBMCs from blood, taken less than 30 months after vaccination. This TCR was sampled from a man aged 50 to 69 who received an inactivated influenza vaccine. The chain has TRBV10-3 and TRBJ2-3; D uncertain. The CDR3 here is CAISEPVGTDTQYF. The CDR3 coding sequence is TGTGCCATCAGTGAACCGGTCGGCACAGATACGCAGTATTTT.